A selection of T cell receptor beta chains follows, all from one sample in a study of blood T cell repertoires in COVID-19. Libraries were prepared by immunoSEQ multiplex PCR; TCRdb keeps only in-frame clonotypes and omits some of them. The sample comprises some 300,000 clones, about 90% of which are singletons, and 6.3% rests with the top ten. The sequenced sample consisted of peripheral blood. These receptors were obtained from a woman in her 50s with COVID-19, enrolled during active disease. The CDR3 runs from the conserved cysteine through the conserved F or W. The D gene is left open where the match is weak. Clone size is stated in some rows and not others, as once, few, many or a class when expanded.

clone_size	d_call	v_call	j_call	cdr3_nt	cdr3_aa
-	TRBD1	TRBV7-8	TRBJ2-7	TGTGCCAGCAGCTTAAGTATTGGACAGGGCTACGAGCAGTACTTC	CASSLSIGQGYEQYF
-	-	TRBV5-1	TRBJ2-1	TGCGCCAGCAGCTCGTCGGGTGGGAATGAGCAGTTCTTC	CASSSSGGNEQFF
-	-	TRBV4-3	TRBJ2-1	TGCGCCAGCAGCCAAGAATTTTCGAGTCGGTACAATGAGCAGTTCTTC	CASSQEFSSRYNEQFF
-	-	TRBV14	TRBJ1-4	TGTGCCAGCAGCCAAAGACAGTCAACTAATGAAAAACTGTTTTTT	CASSQRQSTNEKLFF
-	-	TRBV19	TRBJ2-3	TGTGCCTCCAAGTATGTTCGGGAGAGTGATACGCAGTATTTT	CASKYVRESDTQYF
-	-	TRBV5-4	TRBJ1-1	TGTGCCAGCAGCTTGGCCCCAGGGGCCATGAACACTGAAGCTTTCTTT	CASSLAPGAMNTEAFF
-	-	TRBV19	TRBJ1-5	TGTGCCAGTAGGGGGCTCGGCAATCAGCCCCAGCATTTT	CASRGLGNQPQHF
-	TRBD1	TRBV18	TRBJ2-7	TGTGCCAGCTCATCACGAGCGGACAGGGAAGGCGAGCAGTACTTC	CASSSRADREGEQYF
-	TRBD1	TRBV5-6	TRBJ2-3	TGTGCCAGCAGCGTGGGACAGGACACAGATACGCAGTATTTT	CASSVGQDTDTQYF
-	TRBD2	TRBV11-3	TRBJ2-3	TGTGCCAGCAGCGAGGGACTAGCGGGAGGGCGGACGCAGTATTTT	CASSEGLAGGRTQYF
-	-	TRBV19	TRBJ2-1	TGTGCCAGTAGCTGGAACTATGCGGTTAATGAGCAGTTCTTC	CASSWNYAVNEQFF
-	-	TRBV9	TRBJ1-1	TGTGCCAGCAGCGTAGGAGCGGGGTTCTACACTGAAGCTTTCTTT	CASSVGAGFYTEAFF
-	-	TRBV11-2	TRBJ2-1	TGTGCCAGCAGCTCGTTCAGGGATGAGCAGTTCTTC	CASSSFRDEQFF
-	TRBD2	TRBV6-2/TRBV6-3	TRBJ2-5	TGTGCCAGCAGTTTCGTCAGCGGGAGACTCCAAGAGACCCAGTACTTC	CASSFVSGRLQETQYF
-	TRBD1	TRBV4-1	TRBJ2-1	TGCGCCAGCAGCCAGGGCGGGACAGGGCGGTTAGAGCAGTTCTTC	CASSQGGTGRLEQFF
-	-	TRBV12-5	TRBJ2-7	TGTGCTAGTGGTATCACAGGTGCTTTCGAGCAGTACTTC	CASGITGAFEQYF
-	TRBD1	TRBV5-1	TRBJ2-5	TGCGCCAGCAGCAACGGTGACAGGGGGCACCAAGAGACCCAGTACTTC	CASSNGDRGHQETQYF
once	-	TRBV27	TRBJ1-1	TGTGCCAGCAGCACCCGCGGGGGGCGTACTGAAGCTTTCTTT	CASSTRGGRTEAFF
-	-	TRBV6-5	TRBJ2-7	TGTGCCAGCAGTTACTCCGGGACAAAGTCCTACGAGCAGTACTTC	CASSYSGTKSYEQYF
-	-	TRBV14	TRBJ1-3	TGTGCCAGCAGCCGAGATTCAGGGGTCGGAAACACCATATATTTT	CASSRDSGVGNTIYF
-	TRBD1	TRBV3-1/TRBV3-2	TRBJ2-3	TGTGCCAGCAGCCGACAGGGGAAGGATACAGATACGCAGTATTTT	CASSRQGKDTDTQYF
few	-	TRBV27	TRBJ1-2	TGTGCCAGCAGTTATGTGTCGAAGACAGGTCTAGGCTACACCTTC	CASSYVSKTGLGYTF
-	TRBD2	TRBV25-1	TRBJ2-1	TGTGCCAGCAGCCTGGGGGGGACGTCCTACAATGAGCAGTTCTTC	CASSLGGTSYNEQFF
-	TRBD2	TRBV7-2	TRBJ2-4	TGTGCCAGCAGCTTAGCGACGAGCGGGGGGGCCAAAAACATTCAGTACTTC	CASSLATSGGAKNIQYF
-	-	TRBV30	TRBJ1-1	TGTGCCTGCAGGGGGAACACTGAAGCTTTCTTT	CACRGNTEAFF
-	-	TRBV7-8	TRBJ1-1	TGTGCCAGCAGCATAACCAGCGGAGAAGCTTTCTTT	CASSITSGEAFF
-	-	TRBV9	TRBJ1-3	TGTGCCAGCAGCCTCGGGCAGGCAGGGGTTTCTGGAAACACCATATATTTT	CASSLGQAGVSGNTIYF
few	TRBD2	TRBV11-2	TRBJ2-2	TGTGCCAGCAGCTCTCTAGCGGAAGCGCGGGAGCTGTTTTTT	CASSSLAEARELFF
-	-	TRBV7-9	TRBJ2-1	TGTGCCAGCAGCTTAGCACAGTACAATGAGCAGTTCTTC	CASSLAQYNEQFF
-	TRBD1	TRBV7-9	TRBJ2-7	TGTGCCAGCAGCTTAGGGCAGGGGGTATACGAGCAGTACTTC	CASSLGQGVYEQYF
-	-	TRBV5-1	TRBJ2-5	TGCGCCAGCAGCTTGGGGCAGTTACAAGAGACCCAGTACTTC	CASSLGQLQETQYF
few	-	TRBV4-3	TRBJ2-6	TGCGCCAGCAGCCAGGCCTCGGGTGTATGGACTGGGGCCAACGTCCTGACTTTC	CASSQASGVWTGANVLTF
-	TRBD2	TRBV5-4	TRBJ2-1	TGTGCCAGCAGCTTGGGGCGGGGGGGGCCCGCTGAGCAGTTCTTC	CASSLGRGGPAEQFF
-	TRBD2	TRBV29-1	TRBJ2-7	TGCAGCGTTGAAGACGGACTAGCGGGAGGGGGCTTATACGAGCAGTACTTC	CSVEDGLAGGGLYEQYF
-	-	TRBV29-1	TRBJ2-7	TGCAGCGTTGACAGGGGCTACGAGCAGTACTTC	CSVDRGYEQYF
-	-	TRBV18	TRBJ1-5	TGTGCCAGCTCACCGTCAGCGCTTAATCAGCCCCAGCATTTT	CASSPSALNQPQHF
-	-	TRBV5-4	TRBJ2-2	TGTGCCAGCAGCGTTGACTTGGACACCGGGGAGCTGTTTTTT	CASSVDLDTGELFF
-	-	TRBV10-1	TRBJ2-3	TGCGCCAGTCAGCGGTCCACCACAGATACGCAGTATTTT	CASQRSTTDTQYF
-	-	TRBV3-1/TRBV3-2	TRBJ1-1	TGTGCCAGCAGCCTGGAAGTAGCACATGAAGCTTTCTTT	CASSLEVAHEAFF
-	-	TRBV5-6	TRBJ2-1	TGTGCCAGCAGCCCCCGGAGGTTGAGCAATGAGCAGTTCTTC	CASSPRRLSNEQFF
-	TRBD2	TRBV18	TRBJ2-7	TGTGCCAGCTCACCACCGGATAGCGGGAGCTATAGGGCTTACTACGAGCAGTACTTC	CASSPPDSGSYRAYYEQYF
once	-	TRBV6-5	TRBJ2-2	TGTGCCAGCAGGGGCGACAGGGAGGTCGGGGAGCTGTTTTTT	CASRGDREVGELFF
-	-	TRBV21-1	TRBJ2-1	TGTGCCAGCAGCGCCTCGGGACAGCCTACCTACAATGAGCAGTTCTTC	CASSASGQPTYNEQFF
-	-	TRBV11-3	TRBJ1-2	TGTGCCAGCAGCTTAGGGGTCGGAGGGGCTAACTATGGCTACACCTTC	CASSLGVGGANYGYTF
-	-	TRBV27	TRBJ1-4	TGTGCCAGCAGTTTTGTACAGGGAAGTGAAAAACTGTTTTTT	CASSFVQGSEKLFF
-	TRBD1	TRBV28	TRBJ2-2	TGTGCCAGCAGGTCCCCTTTAGGGGGCGGGCCTAACACCGGGGAGCTGTTTTTT	CASRSPLGGGPNTGELFF
-	TRBD2	TRBV27	TRBJ2-7	TGTGCCAGCAGTGCCCCTCCGGCTAGCGGATTCAGCTCCTACGAGCAGTACTTC	CASSAPPASGFSSYEQYF
-	TRBD2	TRBV9	TRBJ2-4	TGTGCCAGCAGCGTAGGGACTAGCGGGAGCCTATTTTCTAACATTCAGTACTTC	CASSVGTSGSLFSNIQYF
-	-	TRBV7-9	TRBJ2-7	TGTGCCAGCAGCCCAAAAGCGAGGTACGAGCAGTACTTC	CASSPKARYEQYF
-	TRBD2	TRBV11-2	TRBJ2-7	TGTGCCAGCAGCCAGCTCCAGCGGGGCTCCTACGAGCAGTACTTC	CASSQLQRGSYEQYF
-	-	TRBV10-1	TRBJ1-6	TGCGCCAGCAGTGACGGACAGTTTGATAATTCACCCCTCCACTTT	CASSDGQFDNSPLHF
once	TRBD1	TRBV6-5	TRBJ1-2	TGTGCCAGCAGACCGGGGACAGGGTTCTATGGCTACACCTTC	CASRPGTGFYGYTF